The 15 T cell receptor beta chains below come from one sample, sequenced in a study of blood T cell repertoires in COVID-19. Clones were sequenced by immunoSEQ multiplex PCR, and TCRdb holds only the in-frame ones, with some missing. The sample lists 56,000 or so clones, 88% seen once, with about 18% in the top ten. Specimen: peripheral blood. Every receptor here comes from a woman aged 80 or over with active COVID-19.

The chain combines TRBV20-1 with TRBJ1-6, with 7 bases lining up with TRBD1. Trimming removed 3 bases from V and 2 bases from J; junction bases left unmatched: 4. The CDR3 extends over 15 amino acids. Per the germline V gene, CDR1 is DFQATT and CDR2 is SNEGSKA (reference sequence). The CDR3 region has the DNA TGCAGTGCTAGTCGACAGGGCGCCTATAATTCACCCCTCCACTTT. It yields the protein CSASRQGAYNSPLHF.

This sequence joins TRBV14 and TRBJ1-2, with 8 bases that match TRBD1. Looked up from germline, CDR1 is SGHDN and CDR2 is FVKESK. The V segment lost 10 bases and the J segment 7 bases; nucleotides outside the gene matches: 5. The CDR3 length is 11 residues. CDR3 DNA sequence: TGTGCCACCCGGACAGGGAGTGGCTACACCTTC. Protein sequence: CATRTGSGYTF.

The V gene is TRBV12-3 or TRBV12-4, the J gene TRBJ1-2; 8 positions match TRBD1. The V gene end was trimmed by 1 base and the J gene end by 7 bases; junction bases not matched to a gene: 2. CDR3 length: 13 amino acids. This CDR3 reads CASSLGTGTGYTF. Here the CDR3 DNA reads TGTGCCAGCAGTTTAGGGACAGGGACTGGCTACACCTTC.

The chain joins TRBV3-1 (or the pseudogene TRBV3-2) to TRBJ2-7; TRBD1 matches at 7 bases. Losses at the gene ends were 4 bases for V and 2 bases for J; bases not matched to a gene: 8. This CDR3 region has 15 residues. Per the germline V gene, CDR1 is LGHDT and CDR2 is YNNKEL (reference sequence). The CDR3 DNA reads TGTGCCAGCAGCCCGGCGGACAGGCGCCCCTACGAGCAGTACTTC. Its protein product is CASSPADRRPYEQYF.

V is TRBV7-9 and J is TRBJ2-5; D may be TRBD2 (6 bases). Between the trimmed V and J ends, which lost 0 bases and 1 base, there was a span of 18 bases. From germline, CDR1 is SEHNR and CDR2 FQNEAQ (reference sequence). The CDR3 extends over 18 amino acids. This chain's CDR3 is CASSLAGEWREAQETQYF. The CDR3 DNA sequence: TGTGCCAGCAGCTTAGCGGGTGAATGGAGGGAGGCCCAAGAGACCCAGTACTTC. Combining the CDR3 with reference TRBV7-9 and TRBJ2-5 gives the whole variable domain DTGVSQNPRHKITKRGQNVTFRCDPISEHNRLYWYRQTLGQGPEFLTYFQNEAQLEKSRLLSDRFSAERPKGSFSTLEIQRTEQGDSAMYLCASSLAGEWREAQETQYFGPGTRLLVL.

V gene TRBV18 combines with J gene TRBJ1-1; weak D call: TRBD1 (6 bases). The CDR3 runs 18 residues. Germline CDR1 and CDR2: KGHSH and LQKENI. V was trimmed by 1 base and J by 0 bases, leaving 18 bases between them. The DNA of the CDR3 is TGTGCCAGCTCACCACAGCCCCTCAAGGGGGGGGTGAACACTGAAGCTTTCTTT. This codes for CASSPQPLKGGVNTEAFF.

The V and J genes are TRBV5-5 and TRBJ2-4; tentatively, D is TRBD2 (5 bases). The germline V and J ends were trimmed by 0 bases and 10 bases, with 17 bases remaining between them. CDR1 is SGHKS and CDR2 is YYEKEE in the germline V gene (reference sequence). There are 15 residues in the CDR3. As DNA, the CDR3 is TGTGCCAGCAGCTTGGCCGGAGCGGACGCCATGATTCAGTACTTC. Translated: CASSLAGADAMIQYF.

CDR3 in amino acids: CASSYFRRANTGELFF. The CDR3 DNA reads as TGTGCCAGCAGTTACTTTCGCAGGGCGAACACCGGGGAGCTGTTTTTT. The chain combines TRBV6-2 or TRBV6-3 with TRBJ2-2; weak D call: TRBD1 (5 bases). There are 16 residues in the CDR3. Trimming removed 1 base at V and 0 bases at J, with 9 bases between. Germline values: CDR1 MNHEY, CDR2 SVGEGT.

The genes are TRBV9 and TRBJ2-7; 12 bases match TRBD1. The length of the CDR3 is 15 residues. Germline V lookup: CDR1 SGDLS, CDR2 YYNGEE. The trim removed 4 bases at V and 5 bases at J, leaving 7 bases unmatched. CDR3 sequence reads: CASSTTGTGGHEQYF. The CDR3 region has the DNA TGTGCCAGCAGCACCACCGGGACAGGGGGCCACGAGCAGTACTTC.

The chain joins TRBV7-8 to TRBJ2-1; 7 nucleotides match TRBD2. V lost 2 bases to trimming and J lost 0 bases; unmatched junction nucleotides: 4. The length of the CDR3 is 16 residues. Germline CDR1 reads SGHVS; CDR2 reads FQNEAQ. CDR3 coding DNA: TGTGCCAGCAGCTTACGCCGGGACTACTCCTACAATGAGCAGTTCTTC. It translates to CASSLRRDYSYNEQFF.

The V gene is TRBV18, the J gene TRBJ1-2, with TRBD1 matching over 9 bases. Germline loops: CDR1 KGHSH, CDR2 LQKENI. The CDR3 contains 15 residues. Trimming cost V 3 bases and J 1 base; bases outside gene matches: 3. The CDR3 nucleotides read TGTGCCAGCTCACCTCGGACAGGGGTTAACTATGGCTACACCTTC. Translation: CASSPRTGVNYGYTF.

The chain has TRBV3-1 (or the pseudogene TRBV3-2) and TRBJ2-5; D might be TRBD2 (5 bases). CDR3 length equals 14 residues. The V and J ends lost 3 bases and 5 bases respectively, with 13 bases between them. Per germline, CDR1 LGHDT and CDR2 YNNKEL (reference sequence). The CDR3 sequence is CASSHPPGEETQYF. Written as DNA, the CDR3 is TGTGCCAGCAGCCACCCCCCCGGGGAGGAGACCCAGTACTTC.

This clone was found once. The chain joins TRBV13 to TRBJ1-2; D ambiguous. CDR1 PRHDT and CDR2 FYEKMQ come from the germline V gene (reference sequence). The CDR3 consists of 14 residues. Trimming pared 3 bases from V and 12 bases from J, leaving 20 bases between. The DNA of the CDR3 is TGTGCCAGCAGCTTTCCTCTCCCTGGCAACGTCGACACCTTC. As protein: CASSFPLPGNVDTF.

The rearrangement uses TRBV5-4 and TRBJ2-7; a weak D match, TRBD1 (5 bases). CDR1 is SGHNT and CDR2 is YYREEE in the germline V gene (reference sequence). The CDR3 runs 13 residues. Trimming left V 2 bases short and J 2 bases short, with 8 bases between. CDR3: CASSFDSTYEQYF. DNA of the CDR3: TGTGCCAGCAGCTTTGACAGTACCTACGAGCAGTACTTC.

V is TRBV27 and J is TRBJ2-7, with a tentative D call TRBD1 (5 bases). The CDR3 is 16 amino acids. Germline V gene sequence: CDR1 MNHEY, CDR2 SMNVEV (reference sequence). The germline V and J ends were trimmed by 0 bases and 4 bases, with 16 bases remaining between them. CDR3 loop: CASSLSFLAAGYEQYF. The CDR3 DNA reads TGTGCCAGCAGTTTATCGTTTTTGGCCGCAGGGTACGAGCAGTACTTC.